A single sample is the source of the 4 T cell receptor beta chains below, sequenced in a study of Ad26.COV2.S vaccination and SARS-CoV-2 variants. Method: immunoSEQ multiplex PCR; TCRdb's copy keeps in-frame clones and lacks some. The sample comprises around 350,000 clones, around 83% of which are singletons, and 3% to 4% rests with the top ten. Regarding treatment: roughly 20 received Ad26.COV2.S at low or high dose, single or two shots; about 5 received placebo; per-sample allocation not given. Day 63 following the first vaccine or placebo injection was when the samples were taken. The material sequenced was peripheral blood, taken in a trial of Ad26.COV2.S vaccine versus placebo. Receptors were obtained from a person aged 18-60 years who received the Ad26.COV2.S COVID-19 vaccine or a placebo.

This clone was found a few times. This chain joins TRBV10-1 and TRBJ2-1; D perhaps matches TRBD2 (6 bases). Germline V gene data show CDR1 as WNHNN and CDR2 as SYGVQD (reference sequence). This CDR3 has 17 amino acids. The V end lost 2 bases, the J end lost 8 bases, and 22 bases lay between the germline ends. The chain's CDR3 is CASSEQTPGTGGDEQFF. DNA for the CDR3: TGCGCCAGCAGTGAGCAGACTCCCGGGACTGGTGGGGATGAGCAGTTCTTC.

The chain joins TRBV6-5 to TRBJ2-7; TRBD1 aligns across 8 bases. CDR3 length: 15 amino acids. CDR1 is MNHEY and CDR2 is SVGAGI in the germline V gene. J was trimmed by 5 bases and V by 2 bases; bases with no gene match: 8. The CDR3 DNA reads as TGTGCCAGCAGTTACCGCTCGGACAGGGTTGACGAGCAGTACTTC. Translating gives CASSYRSDRVDEQYF.

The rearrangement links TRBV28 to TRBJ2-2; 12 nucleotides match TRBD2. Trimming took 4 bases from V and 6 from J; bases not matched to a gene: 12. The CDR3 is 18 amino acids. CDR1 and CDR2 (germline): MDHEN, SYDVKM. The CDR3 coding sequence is TGTGCCAGCAGTTCAATGGCCCTGACTAGCGGGAGCCCCGGGGAGCTGTTTTTT. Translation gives CASSSMALTSGSPGELFF.

In nucleotides, the CDR3 is TGCGCCAGCAGCTTTGGCCTAGCGGGGAAGACAGATACGCAGTATTTT. Translating gives CASSFGLAGKTDTQYF. This chain joins TRBV5-1 and TRBJ2-3; 9 nucleotides align to TRBD2. The CDR3 contains 16 residues. V was clipped by 2 bases and J by 3 bases; unmatched bases: 7. The germline gives CDR1 SGHRS, CDR2 YFSETQ.